These 17 T cell receptor beta chains came from one sample sequenced in a study of identical twins. TCRdb fed the 5' RACE reads into MiXCR, producing one record per CDR3 protein. The repertoire holds over 600,000 distinct CDR3 sequences, with around 21% as singletons. The sample also formed part of further work on T cells expressing NK-cell markers.

The specimen sequenced was PBMCs. Receptors originate from a woman aged 18 to 35 in good health.

The V and J genes are TRBV6-1 and TRBJ2-4, with 9 bases aligning to TRBD1. The CDR3 is 15 amino acids. Trimming took 5 bases from V and 7 from J; bases not matched to a gene: 9. CDR1 is MNHNS, CDR2 SASEGT, per germline. CDR3 in DNA: TGTGCCAGCAGTCCCCGACAGGGGGTAGTGAACATTCAGTACTTC. Residues: CASSPRQGVVNIQYF.

This clonotype was detected a few times. DNA of the CDR3: TGCAGTGCTAGAGACCGGAAAGGGAGCTCCTACGAGCAGTACTTC. Residues: CSARDRKGSSYEQYF. The chain has TRBV20-1 and TRBJ2-7; D is perhaps TRBD2 (5 bases). Trimming cost V 0 bases and J 0 bases, with 12 bases left between them. CDR1 is DFQATT, CDR2 SNEGSKA, per germline (reference sequence). This CDR3 is built from 15 residues.

This chain uses TRBV4-3 with TRBJ2-1; D not certain. Trimming removed 0 bases at V and 11 bases at J, with 17 bases between. There are 15 residues in the CDR3. The germline CDR1 and CDR2 sequences are LGHNA and YSLEER. This CDR3 reads CASSQDRNLPGKQFF. The CDR3 region has the DNA TGCGCCAGCAGCCAAGATCGTAACCTTCCTGGGAAGCAGTTCTTC.

This clonotype was seen a few times. The chain couples TRBV12-5 to TRBJ1-1; D uncertain. The germline V gene encodes CDR1 LGHNT and CDR2 FRNRAP. Trimming cost V 0 bases and J 1 base, with 9 bases left between them. The CDR3 sequence is 15 residues long. This chain's CDR3 is CASGLVLTANTEAFF. CDR3 sequence (DNA): TGTGCTAGTGGTTTGGTACTAACCGCGAACACTGAAGCTTTCTTT. Drawing the rest from reference TRBV12-5 and TRBJ1-1, the complete variable domain is DARVTQTPRHKVTEMGQEVTMRCQPILGHNTVFWYRQTMMQGLELLAYFRNRAPLDDSGMPKDRFSAEMPDATLATLKIQPSEPRDSAVYFCASGLVLTANTEAFFGQGTRLTVV.

This clonotype was seen more than once but under ten times. The chain joins TRBV27 to TRBJ2-7; D may correspond to TRBD1 or TRBD2 (5 bases each). Trimming stripped 6 bases from V and 7 bases from J, with 19 bases between. CDR1 and CDR2 from the germline V gene are MNHEY and SMNVEV (reference sequence). The CDR3 loop spans 14 amino acids. The DNA of the CDR3 is TGTGCCAGCAGCACCTCGGGGAAGGCAGGGGAGCAGTACTTC. The encoded protein is CASSTSGKAGEQYF.

This clonotype occurred a few times. The chain recombines TRBV29-1 with TRBJ1-1, with 7 bases that match TRBD1. With V trimmed by 0 bases and J by 7 bases, 14 bases remained unmatched. CDR3 length: 16 residues. CDR1 is SQVTM and CDR2 is ANQGSEA in the germline V gene. The CDR3: CSVEDRGDSADFEAFF. In DNA, the CDR3 is TGCAGCGTTGAAGATCGAGGGGACAGCGCGGACTTTGAAGCTTTCTTT.

This clonotype appeared a few times. The chain has TRBV10-2 and TRBJ2-1; D gene uncertain. V shed 7 bases and J shed 0 bases, with 7 bases lying between them. Germline CDR1 reads WSHSY; CDR2 reads SAAADI. The CDR3 spans 13 residues. This CDR3 is CASNWDSYNEQFF. For the CDR3, the DNA is TGCGCCAGCAATTGGGACTCCTACAATGAGCAGTTCTTC.

This clonotype was counted only a few times. V is TRBV2 and J is TRBJ2-7; D is uncertain. CDR3 length: 13 amino acids. The germline gives CDR1 SNHLY, CDR2 FYNNEI. The V end lost 7 bases, the J end lost 7 bases, and 17 bases lay between the germline ends. The CDR3 DNA is TGTGCCAGCACTTTGGGCCTAATCTGGGAGCAGTACTTC. This encodes CASTLGLIWEQYF.

This clonotype was detected only a few times. The chain employs TRBV7-8 and TRBJ2-1, with D tentatively TRBD2 (6 bases). V lost 2 bases, J lost 5 bases, and 19 bases lay in between. The germline gives CDR1 SGHVS, CDR2 FQNEAQ. CDR3 length equals 17 residues. Here the CDR3 DNA reads TGTGCCAGCAGCTTATTAAGGGCGGGAATAAGCCACAATGAGCAGTTCTTC. Its protein product is CASSLLRAGISHNEQFF.

This clonotype showed up just a few times. V is TRBV12-3 or TRBV12-4 and J is TRBJ1-2; TRBD1 might be the D (5 bases). The ends were cut back, 3 bases at V and 6 bases at J, with 17 bases in the middle. The CDR3 loop spans 15 amino acids. CDR3 coding DNA: TGTGCCAGCAGTTTTGGTAGGGGCGGCCCCAATGGCTACACCTTC. As protein: CASSFGRGGPNGYTF.

The chain uses TRBV4-3 and TRBJ1-1; D is undetermined. CDR1 and CDR2 from the germline V gene are LGHNA and YSLEER. The CDR3 is 14 amino acids. V lost 2 bases to trimming and J lost 4 bases, with 11 bases between them. The CDR3 region has the DNA TGCGCCAGCAGCCAACAGGTCGCGGTCACTGAAGCTTTCTTT. Amino acids: CASSQQVAVTEAFF.

This clonotype has a handful of counts. V gene TRBV20-1 combines with J gene TRBJ2-5, with 9 nucleotides matching TRBD1. V dropped 1 base and J dropped 5; count of bases not matched to a gene: 8. The germline CDR1 and CDR2 sequences are DFQATT and SNEGSKA (reference sequence). The CDR3 consists of 15 residues. CDR3 protein: CSARARRTGVETQYF. CDR3 DNA: TGCAGTGCTAGAGCCCGCAGGACAGGGGTTGAGACCCAGTACTTC.

This chain joins TRBV5-1 and TRBJ2-1, with unresolved D. Germline V gives CDR1 SGHRS, CDR2 YFSETQ. Trimming pared 4 bases from V and 2 bases from J, leaving 22 bases between. This CDR3 contains 18 residues. This chain's CDR3 is CASSPNVPLSATYNEQFF. CDR3 sequence (DNA): TGCGCCAGCAGCCCCAATGTCCCCCTTTCGGCGACCTACAATGAGCAGTTCTTC.

The chain couples TRBV18 to TRBJ2-1; D may be TRBD2 (7 bases). Germline V lookup: CDR1 KGHSH, CDR2 LQKENI. V lost 3 bases, J lost 9 bases, and 15 bases lay in between. The CDR3 contains 14 residues. CDR3: CASSPPGGQGEQFF. The CDR3 DNA sequence: TGTGCCAGCTCACCTCCGGGGGGCCAGGGTGAGCAGTTCTTC. The variable domain in full, with the rest retrieved from reference TRBV18 and TRBJ2-1, is NAGVMQNPRHLVRRRGQEARLRCSPMKGHSHVYWYRQLPEEGLKFMVYLQKENIIDESGMPKERFSAEFPKEGPSILRIQQVVRGDSAAYFCASSPPGGQGEQFFGPGTRLTVL.

This chain links TRBV7-7 with TRBJ2-1; 11 bases match TRBD2. Germline V gives CDR1 SSHAT, CDR2 FNYEAQ (reference sequence). The CDR3 spans 14 residues. The junction had 6 bases not matched to a gene; V was cut back by 5 bases and J by 9 bases. This CDR3 is CASSISGRAGEQFF. DNA for the CDR3: TGTGCCAGCAGCATTAGCGGGAGGGCGGGTGAGCAGTTCTTC.

This clonotype was seen only a few times. The chain recombines TRBV5-1 with TRBJ2-1; no clear D gene. The V gene's germline CDR1 is SGHRS and CDR2 YFSETQ. The CDR3 extends over 14 amino acids. V was trimmed by 1 base and J by 8 bases, leaving 13 bases between them. CDR3 amino acids: CASSLRRLGDEQFF. The CDR3 DNA reads as TGCGCCAGCAGCTTGCGGCGACTGGGCGATGAGCAGTTCTTC.

This chain uses TRBV12-5 with TRBJ1-6; a weak D match, TRBD1 (5 bases). Germline loops: CDR1 LGHNT, CDR2 FRNRAP. This CDR3 is 15 amino acids long. CDR3 nucleotide sequence: TGTGCCTCCTGCCAAGTGAAGGGGTATAATTCACCCCTCCACTTT. It specifies CASCQVKGYNSPLHF.